These 24 T cell receptor beta chains were all obtained from the same sample, sequenced in a study of blood T cells in healthy people across ages. Using a J-beta primer mix together with a sample-barcoded 5' primer, a second PCR was run for roughly 6 to 11 cycles. Using its own MiXCR run on the 5' RACE reads, TCRdb lists one record per CDR3 protein. The data contain a few hundred thousand distinct CDR3 sequences, roughly 29% of them singletons. Sequenced input: blood. These receptors all come from a woman between 70 and 85 years old in good health.

This chain connects TRBV20-1 to TRBJ2-1, with D unclear. Germline-derived CDR1 and CDR2 are DFQATT and SNEGSKA (reference sequence). This CDR3 comprises 17 residues. The V end was cut by 2 bases, the J end by 0 bases, with 17 bases between. The CDR3 nucleotides are TGCAGTGCTAGAAGCCTCGGTACTGTCAGCTCCTACAATGAGCAGTTCTTC. It codes for CSARSLGTVSSYNEQFF.

The CDR3 DNA sequence: TGTGCCAGCAGCTTAGATTCTAGCGGGAGCTCCTACGAGCAGTACTTC. It is translated as CASSLDSSGSSYEQYF. This chain joins TRBV7-2 and TRBJ2-7; TRBD2 aligns across 10 bases. This CDR3 is 16 amino acids long. Trimming cost V 1 base and J 0 bases; bases outside gene matches: 3. The germline V gene encodes CDR1 SGHTA and CDR2 FQGNSA.

The table lists this clonotype with a count of one. The junction and the germline gene differ at one end; a read error may be behind it. The chain combines TRBV2 with TRBJ2-1; D possibly corresponds to TRBD2 (6 bases). The CDR3 contains 15 residues. Germline CDR1 and CDR2: SNHLY and FYNNEI. The CDR3 DNA sequence: TGTGCCAGCCGTGAATTAGCGGTCTCCTACAATGAGCAGTTCTTC. Its translation is CASRELAVSYNEQFF.

This clonotype was seen a handful of times. This rearrangement joins TRBV5-1 to TRBJ2-2, with 8 bases matching TRBD2. The length of the CDR3 is 15 residues. V lost 4 bases, J lost 5 bases, and 7 bases stayed unmatched. Germline CDR1 SGHRS, CDR2 YFSETQ. Here the CDR3 DNA reads TGCGCCAGCAGCCCCGAGACTAGCGATACCGGGGAGCTGTTTTTT. It translates to CASSPETSDTGELFF.

V usage is TRBV5-1 and J usage is TRBJ2-5, with D possibly TRBD1 on 6 matching bases. Germline CDR1 and CDR2: SGHRS and YFSETQ. The CDR3 totals 14 residues. Trimming took off 2 bases at V and 4 bases at J, with 12 bases between the two ends. The CDR3 protein is CASSLTGMSETQYF. The CDR3 coding sequence is TGCGCCAGCAGCTTAACAGGGATGTCAGAGACCCAGTACTTC.

The J gene is TRBJ2-1, the V gene TRBV3-1; 11 nucleotides agree with TRBD2. J gave up 3 bases and V 0 bases, and 7 bases lay outside the gene matches. Germline V CDR1 and CDR2: LGHDT, YNNKEL (reference sequence). CDR3 length: 18 amino acids. The CDR3 is CASSQDNGLAGLYNEQFF. In DNA, the CDR3 is TGTGCCAGCAGCCAAGATAACGGACTAGCGGGCCTCTACAATGAGCAGTTCTTC.

The chain joins TRBV20-1 to TRBJ1-2; the D gene is possibly TRBD1 (6 bases). This CDR3 spans 13 amino acids. Germline V gene data show CDR1 as DFQATT and CDR2 as SNEGSKA (reference sequence). Trimming removed 0 bases at V and 8 bases at J, with 13 bases between. For the CDR3, the DNA is TGCAGTGCTAGAGATACGGGGGCGCGGGGCTACACCTTC. This gives the protein CSARDTGARGYTF.

This clonotype was seen only a few times. J is TRBJ1-2 and V is TRBV3-1; the D is unclear. V lost 5 bases and J lost 3, with 10 bases in between. Per the germline V gene, CDR1 is LGHDT and CDR2 is YNNKEL (reference sequence). This CDR3 spans 13 amino acids. As DNA, the CDR3 is TGTGCCAGCAGCTCCCAGGATGACTATGGCTACACCTTC. Translated, it gives CASSSQDDYGYTF.

This clonotype occurred a few times. This sequence joins TRBV6-2 or TRBV6-3 and TRBJ2-7; no definite D call. This CDR3 contains 13 residues. CDR1 is MNHEY, CDR2 SVGEGT, per germline. Trimming removed 6 bases from V and 7 bases from J, with 16 bases in between. The CDR3 DNA sequence: TGTGCCAGCAGCCGCCGACCTACCTGGGAGCAGTACTTC. As protein: CASSRRPTWEQYF.

There are a few counts of this clonotype. The chain is built from TRBV20-1 and TRBJ2-1; 9 bases are shared with TRBD2. Judging by the DNA end, TRBJ2-7 fits better; the J call may be wrong. This CDR3 spans 15 amino acids. CDR1 is DFQATT and CDR2 is SNEGSKA in the germline V gene (reference sequence). In DNA, the CDR3 is TGCAGTGTCTTGAGGCGGGAGGGCTCCTACAATGAGCAGTACTTC. Its protein is CSVLRREGSYNEQYF.

The rearrangement uses TRBV20-1 and TRBJ1-4; TRBD1 agrees at 10 bases. Germline assignment: CDR1 DFQATT and CDR2 SNEGSKA (reference sequence). V was clipped by 4 bases and J by 6 bases; unmatched bases: 5. The CDR3 is made up of 14 amino acids. The CDR3, as DNA: TGCAGTGCTACCGCCGGGACAGGGGATGAAAAACTGTTTTTT. Translation gives CSATAGTGDEKLFF.

This chain connects TRBV25-1 to TRBJ2-5; the D is unclear. The CDR3 extends over 14 amino acids. Trimming cost V 4 bases and J 5 bases, with 14 bases left between them. Germline CDR1 is MGHDK and CDR2 is SYGVNS. The CDR3 region is CASSAQVFAETQYF. The CDR3 DNA reads TGTGCCAGCAGTGCCCAGGTTTTTGCGGAGACCCAGTACTTC. Together with reference TRBV25-1 and TRBJ2-5, the CDR3 gives the full variable domain: EADIYQTPRYLVIGTGKKITLECSQTMGHDKMYWYQQDPGMELHLIHYSYGVNSTEKGDLSSESTVSRIRTEHFPLTLESARPSHTSQYLCASSAQVFAETQYFGPGTRLLVL.

This clonotype was seen many times. CDR3 nucleotide sequence: TGTGCCAGCAGCCAGGGACATGCAGAGACCCAGTACTTC. The encoded protein is CASSQGHAETQYF. The chain has TRBV3-1 and TRBJ2-5; tentatively, D is TRBD1 (6 bases). The CDR3 spans 13 residues. CDR1 is LGHDT and CDR2 is YNNKEL in the germline V gene (reference sequence). The ends were cut back, 3 bases at V and 4 bases at J, with 9 bases in the middle.

V and J are TRBV20-1 and TRBJ2-3, with D possibly being TRBD2 (6 bases). There are 15 residues in the CDR3. Per the germline V gene, CDR1 is DFQATT and CDR2 is SNEGSKA (reference sequence). Trimming took off 2 bases at V and 3 bases at J, with 15 bases between the two ends. The CDR3 here is CSARIRAGLTDTQYF. The CDR3 bases are TGCAGTGCTAGAATCCGTGCGGGATTGACAGATACGCAGTATTTT.

The rearrangement uses TRBV11-2 and TRBJ2-5; 13 positions agree with TRBD2. The DNA end is more similar to TRBJ2-1, so the J call may be wrong. The CDR3 consists of 15 residues. Germline loops: CDR1 SGHAT, CDR2 FQNNGV. The chain's CDR3 is CASRRTSGRGNEQFF. The DNA for the CDR3 is TGTGCCAGCAGGCGAACTAGCGGGAGGGGTAATGAGCAGTTCTTC.

This clonotype was counted ten times or more. The chain joins TRBV12-3 or TRBV12-4 to TRBJ1-3, with 8 bases fitting TRBD1. The V and J ends lost 6 bases and 0 bases, in that order; junction bases with no gene match: 10. There are 17 residues in the CDR3. The CDR3 DNA follows: TGTGCCAGCAGCCCAGACAGGGGCGCTTACTCTGGAAACACCATATATTTT. Amino acid sequence: CASSPDRGAYSGNTIYF.

DNA of the CDR3: TGCAGTGCTAGTTTGCCAGGGGGTGAAAAACTGTTTTTT. Translation gives CSASLPGGEKLFF. This chain links TRBV20-1 with TRBJ1-4, with TRBD1 matching 7 bases. Germline loops: CDR1 DFQATT, CDR2 SNEGSKA (reference sequence). This CDR3 comprises 13 residues. The V segment lost 3 bases and the J segment 7 bases; nucleotides outside the gene matches: 5.

This clonotype was observed a handful of times. This chain uses TRBV24-1 with TRBJ2-4, with TRBD1 matching 8 bases. V trimming: 4 bases; J trimming: 7 bases; junction bases outside the gene matches: 8. The CDR3 is 15 residues long. Germline CDR1 and CDR2: KGHDR and SFDVKD. The CDR3 DNA is TGTGCCACCAGTGACACACGACAGGGGACGAACATTCAGTACTTC. This sequence encodes CATSDTRQGTNIQYF.

The chain links TRBV20-1 to TRBJ2-5; D not resolved. The DNA end is more similar to TRBJ2-1, so the J call may be wrong. Germline CDR1 and CDR2: DFQATT and SNEGSKA (reference sequence). The CDR3 contains 12 residues. The CDR3 coding sequence is TGCAGTGCTACCACAGTGCTAAATGAGCAGTTCTTC. Amino acid sequence: CSATTVLNEQFF.

Comments on this clonotype: A much more abundant neighbour one base away suggests this may be a read error. V usage is TRBV5-6 and J usage is TRBJ1-3; tentatively, D is TRBD1 (5 bases). The CDR3 has 19 residues. V lost 6 bases and J lost 0, with 25 bases in between. CDR1 SGHDT and CDR2 YYEEEE come from the germline V gene. DNA of the CDR3: TGTGCCAGCAACCTCCATGTCGGGCCAGACAGCAGCTCTGGAAACACCATATATTTT. Protein product: CASNLHVGPDSSSGNTIYF.

This clonotype was seen only a few times. The chain couples TRBV6-6 to TRBJ1-5, with unresolved D. This CDR3 has 12 residues. Trimming cost V 0 bases and J 11 bases, with 8 bases left between them. The V gene's germline CDR1 is MNHNY and CDR2 SVGAGI (reference sequence). CDR3 sequence: CASSYSDTAQHF. DNA of the CDR3: TGTGCCAGCAGTTACTCCGACACGGCCCAGCATTTT.

The V and J genes are TRBV20-1 and TRBJ2-1, with D perhaps matching TRBD2 (5 bases). This CDR3 contains 15 residues. Looked up from germline, CDR1 is DFQATT and CDR2 is SNEGSKA (reference sequence). Trimming removed 5 bases from V and 3 bases from J, with 17 bases in between. The CDR3 is CSAPRGAERYNEQFF. CDR3 DNA sequence: TGCAGTGCTCCCCGGGGAGCGGAGCGCTACAATGAGCAGTTCTTC.

This clonotype was counted between two and nine times. This chain connects TRBV5-1 to TRBJ2-7, with D perhaps TRBD1 (6 bases). This CDR3 is 15 amino acids long. Germline V gene data show CDR1 as SGHRS and CDR2 as YFSETQ. Trimming cost V 1 base and J 4 bases, with 15 bases left between them. In DNA, the CDR3 is TGCGCCAGCAGCTTGAGGGGACAAGGGACATACGAGCAGTACTTC. It codes for CASSLRGQGTYEQYF.

The chain links TRBV5-1 to TRBJ2-1, with 11 bases identical to TRBD2. With V trimmed by 0 bases and J by 8 bases, 4 bases remained unmatched. The CDR3 spans 15 residues. Per germline, CDR1 SGHRS and CDR2 YFSETQ. CDR3 in DNA: TGCGCCAGCAGCTTGGTAGCGGGAGGGGTAGATGAGCAGTTCTTC. Translated, it gives CASSLVAGGVDEQFF.